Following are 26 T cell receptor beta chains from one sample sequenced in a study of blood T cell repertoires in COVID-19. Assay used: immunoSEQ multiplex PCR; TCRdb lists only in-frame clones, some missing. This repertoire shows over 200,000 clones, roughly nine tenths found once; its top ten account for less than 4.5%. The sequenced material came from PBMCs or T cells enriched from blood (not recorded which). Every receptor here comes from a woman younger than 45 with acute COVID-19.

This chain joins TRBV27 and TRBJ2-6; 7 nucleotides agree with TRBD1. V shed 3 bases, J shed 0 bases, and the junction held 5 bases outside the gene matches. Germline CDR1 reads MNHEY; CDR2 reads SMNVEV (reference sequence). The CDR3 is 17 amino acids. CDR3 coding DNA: TGTGCCAGCAGTTTTAGAGGGGACAGCTCTGGGGCCAACGTCCTGACTTTC. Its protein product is CASSFRGDSSGANVLTF.

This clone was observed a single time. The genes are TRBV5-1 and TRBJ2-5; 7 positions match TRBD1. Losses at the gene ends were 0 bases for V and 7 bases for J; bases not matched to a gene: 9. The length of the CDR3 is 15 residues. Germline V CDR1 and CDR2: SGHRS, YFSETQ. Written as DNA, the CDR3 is TGCGCCAGCAGCTTGGACCAGGGGGTAGGCGTGACCCAGTACTTC. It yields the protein CASSLDQGVGVTQYF.

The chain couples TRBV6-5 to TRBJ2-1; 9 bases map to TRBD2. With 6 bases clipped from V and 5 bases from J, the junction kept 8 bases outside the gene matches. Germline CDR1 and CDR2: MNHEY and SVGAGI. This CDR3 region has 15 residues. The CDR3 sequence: CASSSLAGNNNEQFF. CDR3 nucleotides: TGTGCCAGCAGCTCTCTAGCGGGGAACAACAATGAGCAGTTCTTC.

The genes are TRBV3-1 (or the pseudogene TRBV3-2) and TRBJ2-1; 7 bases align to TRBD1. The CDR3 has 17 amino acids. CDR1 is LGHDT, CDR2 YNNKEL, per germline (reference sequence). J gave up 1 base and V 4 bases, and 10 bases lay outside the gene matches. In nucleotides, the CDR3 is TGTGCCAGCAGCCTTTTCTACAGGGGAAGGTCCTACAATGAGCAGTTCTTC. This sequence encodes CASSLFYRGRSYNEQFF.

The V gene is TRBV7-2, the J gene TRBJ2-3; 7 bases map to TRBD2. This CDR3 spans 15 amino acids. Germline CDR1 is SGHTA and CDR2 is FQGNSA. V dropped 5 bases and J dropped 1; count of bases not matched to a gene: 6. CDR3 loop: CASSERGLGTDTQYF. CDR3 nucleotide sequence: TGTGCCAGCAGCGAGCGGGGATTGGGCACAGATACGCAGTATTTT.

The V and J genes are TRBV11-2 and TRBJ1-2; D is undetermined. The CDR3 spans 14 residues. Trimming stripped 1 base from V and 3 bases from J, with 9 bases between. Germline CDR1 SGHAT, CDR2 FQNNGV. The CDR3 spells CASSLAMGYYGYTF. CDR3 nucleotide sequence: TGTGCCAGCAGCTTAGCCATGGGCTACTATGGCTACACCTTC.

CDR3 nucleotides: TGTGCCAGTAGTATGGCAGGCAATAGCAATCAGCCCCAGCATTTT. Its protein is CASSMAGNSNQPQHF. The chain uses TRBV19 and TRBJ1-5; D remains unclear. The CDR3 has 15 amino acids. CDR1 is LNHDA, CDR2 SQIVND, per germline (reference sequence). Trimming took off 3 bases at V and 0 bases at J, with 9 bases between the two ends.

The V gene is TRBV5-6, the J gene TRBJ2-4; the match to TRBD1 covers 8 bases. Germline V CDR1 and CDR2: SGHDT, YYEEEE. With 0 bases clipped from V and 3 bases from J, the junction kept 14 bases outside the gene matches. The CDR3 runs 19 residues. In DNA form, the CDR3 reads TGTGCCAGCAGCTTGGTACTCACAGGGGGTTTCTCGGGCAAAAACATTCAGTACTTC. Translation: CASSLVLTGGFSGKNIQYF.

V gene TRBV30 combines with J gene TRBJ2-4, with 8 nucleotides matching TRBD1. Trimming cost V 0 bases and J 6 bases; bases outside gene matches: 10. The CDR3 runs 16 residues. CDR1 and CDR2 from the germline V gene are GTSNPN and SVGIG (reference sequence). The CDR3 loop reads CAWSVHSETGGNIQYF. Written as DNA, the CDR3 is TGTGCCTGGAGTGTACATTCAGAAACAGGGGGAAACATTCAGTACTTC.

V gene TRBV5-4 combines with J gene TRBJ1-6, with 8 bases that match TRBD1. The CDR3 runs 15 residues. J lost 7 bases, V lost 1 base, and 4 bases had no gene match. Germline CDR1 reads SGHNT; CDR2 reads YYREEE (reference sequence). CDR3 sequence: CASSLIQGANSPLHF. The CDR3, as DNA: TGTGCCAGCAGCTTGATTCAGGGGGCCAATTCACCCCTCCACTTT.

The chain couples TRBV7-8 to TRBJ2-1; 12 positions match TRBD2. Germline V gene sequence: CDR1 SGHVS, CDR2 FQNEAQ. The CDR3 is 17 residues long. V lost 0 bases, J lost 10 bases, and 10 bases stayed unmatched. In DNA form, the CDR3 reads TGTGCCAGCAGCTTAGCGGCCCCTAGCGGGGGGGCTGGGGAGCAGTTCTTC. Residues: CASSLAAPSGGAGEQFF. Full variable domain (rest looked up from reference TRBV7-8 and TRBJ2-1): GAGVSQSPRYKVAKRGQDVALRCDPISGHVSLFWYQQALGQGPEFLTYFQNEAQLDKSGLPSDRFFAERPEGSVSTLKIQRTQQEDSAVYLCASSLAAPSGGAGEQFFGPGTRLTVL.

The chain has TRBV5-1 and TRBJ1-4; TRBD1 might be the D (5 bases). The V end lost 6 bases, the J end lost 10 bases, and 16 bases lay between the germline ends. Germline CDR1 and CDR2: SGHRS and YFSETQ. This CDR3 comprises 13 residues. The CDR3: CASTGGGSRKLFF. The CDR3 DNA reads TGCGCCAGCACCGGGGGTGGGTCGAGAAAACTGTTTTTT.

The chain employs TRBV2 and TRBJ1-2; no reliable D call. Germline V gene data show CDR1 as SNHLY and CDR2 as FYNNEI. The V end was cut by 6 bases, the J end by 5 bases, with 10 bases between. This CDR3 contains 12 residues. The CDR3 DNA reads TGTGCCAGCAGCACAGACGGATATGGCTACACCTTC. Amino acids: CASSTDGYGYTF.

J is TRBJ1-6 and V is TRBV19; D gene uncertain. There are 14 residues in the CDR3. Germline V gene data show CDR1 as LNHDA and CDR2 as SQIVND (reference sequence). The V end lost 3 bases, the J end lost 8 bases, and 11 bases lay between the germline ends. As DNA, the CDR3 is TGTGCCAGTAGTATGTACGGGGAAGATTCACCCCTCCACTTT. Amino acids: CASSMYGEDSPLHF. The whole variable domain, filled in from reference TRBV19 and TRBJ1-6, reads DGGITQSPKYLFRKEGQNVTLSCEQNLNHDAMYWYRQDPGQGLRLIYYSQIVNDFQKGDIAEGYSVSREKKESFPLTVTSAQKNPTAFYLCASSMYGEDSPLHFGNGTRLTVT.

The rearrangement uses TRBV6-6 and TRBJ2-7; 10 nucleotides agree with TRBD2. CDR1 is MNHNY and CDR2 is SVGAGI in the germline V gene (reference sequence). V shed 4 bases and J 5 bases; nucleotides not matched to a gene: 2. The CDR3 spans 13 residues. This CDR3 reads CASSSGLANEQYF. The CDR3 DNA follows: TGTGCCAGCAGTTCGGGACTAGCGAACGAGCAGTACTTC.

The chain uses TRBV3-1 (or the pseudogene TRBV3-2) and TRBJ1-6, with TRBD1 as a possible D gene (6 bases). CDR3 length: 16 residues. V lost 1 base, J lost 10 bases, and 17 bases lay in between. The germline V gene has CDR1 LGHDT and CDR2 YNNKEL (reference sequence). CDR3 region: CASSQGGWGGRSPLHF. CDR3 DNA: TGTGCCAGCAGCCAAGGGGGCTGGGGGGGGCGGTCACCCCTCCACTTT.

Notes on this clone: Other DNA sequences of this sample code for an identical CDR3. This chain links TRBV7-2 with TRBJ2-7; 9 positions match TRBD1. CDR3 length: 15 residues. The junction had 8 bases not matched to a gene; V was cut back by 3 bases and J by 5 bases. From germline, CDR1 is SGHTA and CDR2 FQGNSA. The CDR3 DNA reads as TGTGCCAGCAGCTTCGGACAGGGGAGAAGAGACGAGCAGTACTTC. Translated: CASSFGQGRRDEQYF.

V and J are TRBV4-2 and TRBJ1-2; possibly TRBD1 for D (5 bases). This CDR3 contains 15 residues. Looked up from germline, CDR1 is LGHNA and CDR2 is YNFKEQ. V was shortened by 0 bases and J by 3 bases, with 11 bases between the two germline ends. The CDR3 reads CASSQDRVDDYGYTF. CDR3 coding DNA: TGTGCCAGCAGCCAAGACAGGGTTGACGACTATGGCTACACCTTC.

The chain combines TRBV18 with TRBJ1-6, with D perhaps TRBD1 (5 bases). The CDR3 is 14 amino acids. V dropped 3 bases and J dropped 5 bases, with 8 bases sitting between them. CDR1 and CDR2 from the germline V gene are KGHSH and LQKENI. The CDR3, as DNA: TGTGCCAGCTCACCTGGAGGGGATAATTCACCCCTCCACTTT. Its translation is CASSPGGDNSPLHF.

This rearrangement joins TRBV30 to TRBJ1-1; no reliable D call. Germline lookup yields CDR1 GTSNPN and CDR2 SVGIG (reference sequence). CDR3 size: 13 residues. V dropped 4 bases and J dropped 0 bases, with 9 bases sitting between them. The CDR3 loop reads CAWILELNTEAFF. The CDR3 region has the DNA TGTGCCTGGATTCTTGAGTTGAACACTGAAGCTTTCTTT.

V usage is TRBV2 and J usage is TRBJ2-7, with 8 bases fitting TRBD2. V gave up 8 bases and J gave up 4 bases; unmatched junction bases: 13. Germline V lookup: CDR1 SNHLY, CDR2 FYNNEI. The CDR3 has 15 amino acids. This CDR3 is CASPGTSDVEYEQYF. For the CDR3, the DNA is TGTGCCAGCCCCGGGACTAGTGATGTAGAGTACGAGCAGTACTTC.

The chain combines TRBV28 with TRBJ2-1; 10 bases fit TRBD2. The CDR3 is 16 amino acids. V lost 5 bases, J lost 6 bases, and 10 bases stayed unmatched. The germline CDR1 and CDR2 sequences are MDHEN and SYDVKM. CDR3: CASSRMTSGRANEQFF. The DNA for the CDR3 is TGTGCCAGCAGTCGAATGACTAGCGGGCGAGCCAATGAGCAGTTCTTC.

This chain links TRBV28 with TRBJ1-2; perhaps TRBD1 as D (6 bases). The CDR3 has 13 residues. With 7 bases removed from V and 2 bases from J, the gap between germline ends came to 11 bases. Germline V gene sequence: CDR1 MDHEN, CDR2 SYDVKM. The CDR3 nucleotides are TGTGCCAGCACCCTAACAGGGAACTATGGCTACACCTTC. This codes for CASTLTGNYGYTF.

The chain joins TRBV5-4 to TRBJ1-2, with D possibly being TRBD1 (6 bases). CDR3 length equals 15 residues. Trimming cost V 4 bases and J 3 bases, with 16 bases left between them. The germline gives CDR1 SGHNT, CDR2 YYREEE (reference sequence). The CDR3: CASSPTGQYHYGYTF. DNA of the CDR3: TGTGCCAGCAGCCCGACCGGACAGTATCACTATGGCTACACCTTC.

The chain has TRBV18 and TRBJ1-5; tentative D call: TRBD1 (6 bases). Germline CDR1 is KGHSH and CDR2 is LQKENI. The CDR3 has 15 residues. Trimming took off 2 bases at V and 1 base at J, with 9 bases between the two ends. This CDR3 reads CASSPSQGSNQPQHF. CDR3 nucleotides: TGTGCCAGCTCACCATCACAGGGAAGCAATCAGCCCCAGCATTTT.

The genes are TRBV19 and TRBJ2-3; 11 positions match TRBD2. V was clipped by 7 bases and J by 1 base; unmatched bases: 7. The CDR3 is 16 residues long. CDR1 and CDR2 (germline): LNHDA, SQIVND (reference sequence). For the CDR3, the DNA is TGTGCCAGTAAACTTCTAGCGGGGGGCCGCACAGATACGCAGTATTTT. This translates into CASKLLAGGRTDTQYF.